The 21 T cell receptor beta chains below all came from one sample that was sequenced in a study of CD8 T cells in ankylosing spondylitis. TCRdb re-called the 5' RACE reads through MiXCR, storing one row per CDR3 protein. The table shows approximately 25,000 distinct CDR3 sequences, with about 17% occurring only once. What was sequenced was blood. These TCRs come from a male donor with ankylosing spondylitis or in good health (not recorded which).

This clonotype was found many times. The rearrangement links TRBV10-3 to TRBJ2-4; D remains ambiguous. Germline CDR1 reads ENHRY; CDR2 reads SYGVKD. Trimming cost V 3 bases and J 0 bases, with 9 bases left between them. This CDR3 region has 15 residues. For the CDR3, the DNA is TGTGCCATCAGTGACGTCGGCCTAGCCAAAAACATTCAGTACTTC. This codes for CAISDVGLAKNIQYF.

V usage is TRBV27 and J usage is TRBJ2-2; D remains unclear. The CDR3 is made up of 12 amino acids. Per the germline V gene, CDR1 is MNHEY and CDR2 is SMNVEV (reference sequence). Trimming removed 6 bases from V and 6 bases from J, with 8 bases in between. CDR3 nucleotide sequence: TGTGCCAGCAGCCGGACGGCCGGGGAGCTGTTTTTT. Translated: CASSRTAGELFF.

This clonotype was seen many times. The CDR3 reads CASSLSGTSYEQYF. The CDR3 region has the DNA TGTGCCAGCAGCTTAAGCGGAACCTCCTACGAGCAGTACTTC. This sequence joins TRBV7-9 and TRBJ2-7, with a possible D match to TRBD2 (5 bases). The V gene lost 2 bases and the J gene lost 0 bases, with 8 bases spanning the gap. This CDR3 is built from 14 residues. CDR1 and CDR2 from the germline V gene are SEHNR and FQNEAQ (reference sequence).

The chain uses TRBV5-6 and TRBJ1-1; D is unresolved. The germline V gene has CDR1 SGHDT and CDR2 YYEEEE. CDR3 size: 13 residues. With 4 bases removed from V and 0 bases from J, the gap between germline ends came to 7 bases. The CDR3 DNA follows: TGTGCCAGCAGCCCGGCGGTGAACACTGAAGCTTTCTTT. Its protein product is CASSPAVNTEAFF.

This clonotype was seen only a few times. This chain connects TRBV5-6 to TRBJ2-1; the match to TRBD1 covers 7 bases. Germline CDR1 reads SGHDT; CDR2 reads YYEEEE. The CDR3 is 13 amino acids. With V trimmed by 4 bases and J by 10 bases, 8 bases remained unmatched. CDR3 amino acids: CASSPTGFPEQFF. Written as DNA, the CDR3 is TGTGCCAGCAGCCCGACAGGGTTCCCCGAGCAGTTCTTC.

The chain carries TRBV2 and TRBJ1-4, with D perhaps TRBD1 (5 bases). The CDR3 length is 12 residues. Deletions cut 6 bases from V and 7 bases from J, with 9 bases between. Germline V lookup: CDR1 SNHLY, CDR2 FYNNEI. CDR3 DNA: TGTGCCAGCAGCAGGACACCTGAAAAACTGTTTTTT. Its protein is CASSRTPEKLFF.

CDR3 sequence: CASSLEGDEQFF. The CDR3 DNA reads as TGTGCCAGCAGCTTAGAGGGTGATGAGCAGTTCTTC. This sequence joins TRBV7-6 and TRBJ2-1, with D uncertain. This CDR3 is 12 amino acids long. Trimming pared 1 base from V and 8 bases from J, leaving 6 bases between. Germline loops: CDR1 SGHVS, CDR2 FNYEAQ.

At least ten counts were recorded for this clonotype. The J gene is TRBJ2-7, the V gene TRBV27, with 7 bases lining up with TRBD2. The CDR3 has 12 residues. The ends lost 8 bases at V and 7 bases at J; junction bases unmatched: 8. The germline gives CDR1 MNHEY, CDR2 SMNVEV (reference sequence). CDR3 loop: CASGGSGTEQYF. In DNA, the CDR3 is TGTGCCAGCGGCGGGAGCGGGACTGAGCAGTACTTC.

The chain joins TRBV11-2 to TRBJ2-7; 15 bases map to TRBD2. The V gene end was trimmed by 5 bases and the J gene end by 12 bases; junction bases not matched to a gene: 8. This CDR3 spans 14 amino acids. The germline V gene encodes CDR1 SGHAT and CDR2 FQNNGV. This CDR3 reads CASSPGTSGRTRYF. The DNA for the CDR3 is TGTGCCAGCAGCCCCGGGACTAGCGGGAGGACGCGGTACTTC.

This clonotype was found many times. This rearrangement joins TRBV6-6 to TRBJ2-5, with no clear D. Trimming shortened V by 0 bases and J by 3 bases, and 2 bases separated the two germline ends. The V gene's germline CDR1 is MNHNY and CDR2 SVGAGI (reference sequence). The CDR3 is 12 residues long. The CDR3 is CASSYSKETQYF. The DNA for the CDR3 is TGTGCCAGCAGTTACTCGAAAGAGACCCAGTACTTC.

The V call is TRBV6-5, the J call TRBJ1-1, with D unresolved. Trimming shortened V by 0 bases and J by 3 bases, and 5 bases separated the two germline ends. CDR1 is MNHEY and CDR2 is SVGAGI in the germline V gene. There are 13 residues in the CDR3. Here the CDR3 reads CASSYSADTEAFF. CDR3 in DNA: TGTGCCAGCAGTTACTCGGCCGACACTGAAGCTTTCTTT.

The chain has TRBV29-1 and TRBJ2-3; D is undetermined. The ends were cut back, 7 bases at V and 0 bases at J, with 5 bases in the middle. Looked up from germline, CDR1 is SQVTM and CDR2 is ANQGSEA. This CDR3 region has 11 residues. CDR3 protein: CSETSTDTQYF. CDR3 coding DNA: TGCAGCGAAACTAGCACAGATACGCAGTATTTT.

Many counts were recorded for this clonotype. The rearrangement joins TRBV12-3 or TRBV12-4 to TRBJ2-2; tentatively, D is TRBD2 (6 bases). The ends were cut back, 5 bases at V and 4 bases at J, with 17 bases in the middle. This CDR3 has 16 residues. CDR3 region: CASSRQSPRGTGELFF. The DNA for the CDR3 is TGTGCCAGCAGTCGCCAGTCCCCGCGGGGCACCGGGGAGCTGTTTTTT.

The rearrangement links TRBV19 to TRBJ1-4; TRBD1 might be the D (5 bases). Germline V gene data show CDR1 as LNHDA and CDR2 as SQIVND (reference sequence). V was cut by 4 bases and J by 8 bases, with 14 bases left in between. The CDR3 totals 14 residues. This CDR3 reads CASSRPGREEKLFF. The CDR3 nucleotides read TGTGCCAGTAGTAGGCCAGGGCGAGAAGAAAAACTGTTTTTT.

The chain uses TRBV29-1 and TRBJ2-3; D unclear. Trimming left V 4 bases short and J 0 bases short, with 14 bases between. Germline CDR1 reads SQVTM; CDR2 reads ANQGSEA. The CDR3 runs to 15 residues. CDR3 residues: CSVVSPGSSTDTQYF. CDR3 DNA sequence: TGCAGCGTTGTGAGTCCGGGCTCTAGCACAGATACGCAGTATTTT.

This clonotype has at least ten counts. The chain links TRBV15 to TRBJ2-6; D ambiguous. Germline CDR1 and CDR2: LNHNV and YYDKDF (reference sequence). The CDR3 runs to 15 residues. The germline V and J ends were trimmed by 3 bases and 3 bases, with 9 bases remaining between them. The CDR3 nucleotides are TGTGCCACCAGCAGGGCCAGTATTGGGGCCAACGTCCTGACTTTC. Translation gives CATSRASIGANVLTF.

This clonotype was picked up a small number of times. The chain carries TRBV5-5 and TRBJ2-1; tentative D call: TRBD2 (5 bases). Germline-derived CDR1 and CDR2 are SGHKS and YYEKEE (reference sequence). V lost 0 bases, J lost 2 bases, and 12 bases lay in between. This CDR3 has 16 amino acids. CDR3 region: CASSLDPGIPYNEQFF. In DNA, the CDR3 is TGTGCCAGCAGCTTGGATCCGGGAATACCCTACAATGAGCAGTTCTTC.

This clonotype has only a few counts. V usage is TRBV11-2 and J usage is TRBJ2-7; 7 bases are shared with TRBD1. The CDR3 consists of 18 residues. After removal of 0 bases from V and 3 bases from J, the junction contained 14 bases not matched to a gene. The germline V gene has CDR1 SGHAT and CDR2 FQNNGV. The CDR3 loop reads CASSLDFGTIDRDYEQYV. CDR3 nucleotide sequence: TGTGCCAGCAGCTTAGACTTTGGGACCATCGACAGGGACTACGAGCAGTACGTC.

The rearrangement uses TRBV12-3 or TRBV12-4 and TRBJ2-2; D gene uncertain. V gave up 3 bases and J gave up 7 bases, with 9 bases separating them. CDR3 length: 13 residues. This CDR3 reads CASSLNVGGELFF. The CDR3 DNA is TGTGCCAGCAGTTTGAATGTGGGCGGGGAGCTGTTTTTT.

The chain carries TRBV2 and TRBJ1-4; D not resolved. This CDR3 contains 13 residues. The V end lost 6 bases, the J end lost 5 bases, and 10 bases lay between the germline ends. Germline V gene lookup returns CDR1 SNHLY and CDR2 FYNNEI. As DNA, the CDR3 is TGTGCCAGCAGCATACAGAGGAATGAAAAACTGTTTTTT. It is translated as CASSIQRNEKLFF.

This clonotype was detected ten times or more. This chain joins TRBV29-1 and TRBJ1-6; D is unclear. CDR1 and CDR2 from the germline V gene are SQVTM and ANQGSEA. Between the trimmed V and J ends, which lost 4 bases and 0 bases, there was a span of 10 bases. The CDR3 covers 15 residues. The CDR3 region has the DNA TGCAGCGTTGCTTTGGCCAGCTCCTATAATTCACCCCTCCACTTT. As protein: CSVALASSYNSPLHF.